What follows are 4 T cell receptor beta chains derived from one specimen sequenced in a study of blood T cells in healthy people across ages (dated by TCRdb to 2013 to 2016). Receptors were amplified or captured by 5' RACE. The sequencing machine was an Illumina HiSeq 2500. A second about 7 to 12 cycle PCR used a sample-barcoded 5' primer and a J-beta primer mix. TCRdb trimmed the raw reads at Q25, called clones with MiXCR and kept productive beta chains. One record per CDR3 amino acid sequence lists the most common genes and DNA. The sample table shows 700,000 to 850,000 distinct CDR3 sequences, and 53% are seen once. Of the sample, approximately 40% falls within the top ten clones. Sequenced sample: blood. These receptors were taken from an older man in good health.

CDR3 coding DNA: TGCAGTGCTAGCTCCGGGACACCGAACACCGGGGAGCTGTTTTTT. Translation gives CSASSGTPNTGELFF. The chain is built from TRBV20-1 and TRBJ2-2; a weak D match, TRBD1 (6 bases). Trimming pared 3 bases from V and 0 bases from J, leaving 11 bases between. Germline lookup yields CDR1 DFQATT and CDR2 SNEGSKA (reference sequence). The CDR3 sequence is 15 residues long.

The chain recombines TRBV4-1 with TRBJ2-7, with 8 bases matching TRBD2. The CDR3 loop spans 15 amino acids. Germline CDR1 and CDR2: MGHRA and YSYEKL. Trimming took 8 bases from V and 2 from J; bases not matched to a gene: 11. CDR3 coding DNA: TGCGCCAGCTCCCCAAGCGGGAGAACGGCCTACGAGCAGTACTTC. Translation: CASSPSGRTAYEQYF.

This clonotype occurred a few times. V and J are TRBV10-3 and TRBJ1-2; D might be TRBD1 (6 bases). Trimming took 10 bases from V and 2 from J, leaving 17 bases between them. Germline V gene data show CDR1 as ENHRY and CDR2 as SYGVKD. The CDR3 loop spans 14 amino acids. The CDR3 protein is CATKSGTYNYGYTF. The CDR3 DNA is TGTGCCACTAAATCCGGGACATACAACTATGGCTACACCTTC.

The chain has TRBV20-1 and TRBJ1-2; the D gene is possibly TRBD1 (5 bases). Between the trimmed V and J ends, which lost 5 bases and 4 bases, there was a span of 14 bases. Germline V gene lookup returns CDR1 DFQATT and CDR2 SNEGSKA (reference sequence). The CDR3 covers 13 residues. CDR3 nucleotide sequence: TGCAGTGCTCGGGACCTACGAGGCTATGGCTACACCTTC. Translating gives CSARDLRGYGYTF.